This T cell receptor beta chain was sequenced during a study of OX40 agonist ivuxolimab in advanced cancers. Regarding the study as a whole: On average, a greater number of expanded clones characterised CD8+ T cells relative to CD4+.

Only one count was recorded for this clone. Its antigen is not known. The junction differs from germline at one of its ends, possibly a read error. The table came from immunoSEQ multiplex PCR; TCRdb's copy has only in-frame clones and leaves some out. The sample holds 55,000 to 80,000 clones, roughly 86% seen once. The CDR3 is 11 residues long. Germline V gene sequence: CDR1 MDHEN, CDR2 SYDVKM. The TCR was taken from an adult with an advanced solid tumor such as melanoma, head and neck, liver or kidney cancer. Material: CD4+ or CD8+ T cells sorted from blood, obtained in a trial of the OX40 agonist ivuxolimab. This chain joins TRBV28 and TRBJ2-5; D ambiguous. The CDR3 nucleotides read TGTGCCAGCACTTTAAGAGAGACCCAGTACTTC. Translating it yields CASTLRETQYF.